This TCR beta chain emerged from a study of T cells after posttransplantation cyclophosphamide. Data came from immunoSEQ multiplex PCR; TCRdb stores just in-frame clones and leaves some out. The sample yields just over 65,000 clones, 90% to 95% seen once. Germline V lookup: CDR1 MDHEN, CDR2 SYDVKM. Trimming removed 3 bases from V and 2 bases from J, with 11 bases in between. The CDR3 runs to 15 residues. The source material was PBMCs. This chain connects TRBV28 to TRBJ1-5; D might be TRBD1 (5 bases). This receptor was taken from a woman in her twenties or thirties in good health and a related stem cell transplant donor. The CDR3 loop is CASSFWGSRNQPQHF. The CDR3 DNA sequence: TGTGCCAGCAGTTTTTGGGGGAGTCGCAATCAGCCCCAGCATTTT.